This T cell receptor (beta chain) was recorded in a study of blood T cells in healthy people across ages (dated by TCRdb to about 2015). Regarding the research as a whole: In model experiments, roughly one uniquely barcoded TCR beta cDNA molecule per two T cells was captured by template switching. Two additional independent replicas of 1 million unique cDNA reads from the same blood draw were analyzed for two donors (one aged 18 to 29 and one aged 80 or older). The donors were split into four age groups: young (average 16 years), middle-aged (39), aged (roughly 65) and long-lived (under 85). Age-related changes in TCR beta repertoire diversity were measured in the study by deep sequencing normalized with unique cDNA molecular identifiers.

Per the germline V gene, SGHTA is the CDR1 and FQGTGA is the CDR2. Including the terminal cysteine and phenylalanine, the CDR3 comprises 18 residues. Only CDR3 DNA remains: 54 bases, in frame from the first base. Unmatched junction bases come to 3, with V trimmed by 0 bases and J by 1 base. About this clonotype itself: There is no known antigen for this receptor. No qualities accompany the bases; no much larger clone lies one base away.

Receptor amplification or capture employed 5' RACE. Sequencing relied on an Illumina HiSeq 2500. A second PCR of roughly 7 to 12 cycles was run with a J-beta primer mix and a sample-barcoded 5' primer. A template-switch 5' adaptor carrying 12 random nucleotides introduced a unique molecular identifier onto each TCR beta cDNA molecule. Each sample yielded at least 3 million CDR3-containing paired-end reads. All of the RNA was converted into first-strand cDNA using the Mint cDNA synthesis kit, with a TRBC-specific oligonucleotide serving as the primer. After uracil-DNA glycosylase treatment, a first 18-cycle PCR used universal primers M1SS and BC2_uni_R on all cDNA. Per the source publication's procedure: Each sample was normalized by randomly selecting 1 million high-quality reads, each carrying a distinct molecular identifier. Reads sharing molecular identifiers were discarded rather than binned into consensus sequences. MiTCR, run with a Q25 quality threshold and the strictest error-elimination algorithm, handled CDR3 identification, clonotype clustering and error correction. A nonparametric unseen species model using Euler transformation provided a lower-bound estimate of total TCR beta diversity. TCRdb itself trimmed the public reads at Q25 with fastp, ran MiXCR and retained productive beta chains. Rows are combined by CDR3 protein, so each entry shows the most common genes and DNA. TCRdb assigned the V and J calls; the authors' analysis was not used. This sample has 800,000 to 950,000 distinct CDR3 sequences in its table, and 29% of those were observed once. More than 8.5% of the sample is in the top ten clones.

What the work shows at the level of the full study, not this receptor alone: Because the CMV infection status of the donors was unknown, age-related changes in expanded clonotypes may potentially have been confounded. Observed TCR beta diversity correlated strongly with the percentage of naive T cells measured by flow cytometry. Observed TCR beta diversity per million T cells fell roughly linearly with age, and a significant reduction was already apparent by age roughly 40. The long-lived group showed more naive CD4+ T cells, fewer expanded clones and increased TCR diversity than the aged group, suggesting age selection. Estimates of total diversity based on one million sequenced T cells were regarded as lower bounds and as underestimates. Since profiling was done on bulk unsorted PBMCs, naive and antigen-experienced compartments could not be conclusively compared.

The 40 or so donors, aged roughly 6 to 100 years, were systemically healthy Caucasian individuals from Russia. Each donor gave roughly 9.5 milliliters of peripheral blood, collected into EDTA-treated Vacutainer tubes. Ficoll-Paque density-gradient centrifugation was used to isolate PBMCs, with at least 7 million per sample. Trizol reagent was used to extract total RNA from the PBMCs, yielding at least 5.5 micrograms per sample. The percentages of naive CD45RAhigh/CD27high T cells were determined by flow cytometry on a PBMC aliquot from every donor. In addition, the sample was reused for a study of T cells of mothers and their children. The other study reports the following: Donors were nine systemically healthy Caucasian individuals: three mothers and their six children. cDNA synthesis used all of the extracted RNA, with roughly 1.5 ug of RNA in each 15 ul reaction. In the second PCR, the M1S primer introduced both the sample barcodes and 2-4 random nucleotides. More than 8 million TCR beta CDR3 reads were obtained from each mother, and roughly 3.1 million reads were obtained from each child. TCR recombination output is similarly shaped by thymic selection in related and unrelated pairs, with a minor effect exerted by inherited differences. Normalized repertoire overlap in related mother-child pairs was always slightly higher than in unrelated mother-child pairs, but the difference was never significant. No persistent microchimeric T cell clones were detected, at a sensitivity of 90 to 100 clones per million clonotypes. Deep NGS was used in the study to compare the TCR beta repertoires of mothers and children and to look for features that separate related mother-child pairs from unrelated individuals. The mean age was around 42 +/- 4 years for the mothers and approximately 11 +/- 4 years for the children. After adapter ligation with NEBNext reagents, the libraries were sequenced on Illumina HiSeq 2000 with 100+100 nt paired-end reads. To prevent cross-contamination, the mother and child libraries were prepared a month apart and were sequenced in separate runs. For each donor, somewhere between roughly 500,000 and 2,100,000 distinct TCR beta clonotypes were identified. Naive TCR beta clonotypes were estimated from low-frequency clonotypes matched to each donor's FACS-determined naive share, without sorting.

The source is a woman in her forties in good health. The chain couples TRBV7-3 to TRBJ2-3; 14 central bases correspond to TRBD2. Input material: blood. The CDR3 protein: CASSLTGTSGGGTDTQYF. The nucleotides read TGTGCCAGCAGCTTAACCGGGACTAGCGGGGGAGGCACAGATACGCAGTATTTT.